This TCR beta chain was sequenced in a study of response to subunit inactivated influenza vaccine. General study findings and limits: The authors put forward the suggestion that each seasonal influenza vaccination may bring in only a limited number of new T cells.

One entry per CDR3 protein results from TCRdb running MiXCR on the RT-PCR reads. The data show fewer than 700,000 distinct CDR3 sequences, about an eighth seen once. As for this clonotype: Antigen: not known.

The clonotype comes from a man aged 45-60 years who received an inactivated influenza vaccine. The material sequenced was PBMCs from blood, taken more than 35 days after vaccination.

DNA of the CDR3: TGCGCCAGCAGCTTGGCCGTCCGGGACAGCCAGTTCTTC. It codes for CASSLAVRDSQFF. The V and J genes are TRBV5-1 and TRBJ2-1; 7 bases are a match to TRBD1. After removal of 0 bases from V and 13 bases from J, the junction contained 7 bases not matched to a gene. The CDR3 contains 13 residues. The germline V gene has CDR1 SGHRS and CDR2 YFSETQ.